The clone carrying this T cell receptor beta chain was counted ten times or more. Antigen unknown. The sequenced fragment ends 3 residues before the CDR3 boundary, so the rest is inferred from the germline J gene. The J segment lost 1 base and the V segment lost 4 bases, leaving 3 bases of the junction unmatched. The CDR3 length is 15 residues. Germline-derived CDR1 and CDR2 are DFQATT and SNEGSKA (reference sequence). CVID and control samples used equivalent genomic DNA input. Clones were sequenced by immunoSEQ multiplex PCR, and TCRdb holds only the in-frame ones, with some missing. This sample comprises about 66,000 clones, none seen once only. These data are taken from a study of T cell clonality in common variable immunodeficiency. Study results and caveats: Fewer deletions and N-nucleotide insertions were reportedly seen in common variable immunodeficiency TCR beta sequences.

Sequencing used peripheral blood mononuclear cells. The chain couples TRBV20-1 to TRBJ1-3; 11 bases match TRBD1. The sequence derives from a person aged 18 to 75 in good health. The CDR3 sequence is CSAMDRGRSGNTIYF. CDR3 bases read: TGCAGTGCTATGGACAGGGGGCGTTCTGGAAACACC.